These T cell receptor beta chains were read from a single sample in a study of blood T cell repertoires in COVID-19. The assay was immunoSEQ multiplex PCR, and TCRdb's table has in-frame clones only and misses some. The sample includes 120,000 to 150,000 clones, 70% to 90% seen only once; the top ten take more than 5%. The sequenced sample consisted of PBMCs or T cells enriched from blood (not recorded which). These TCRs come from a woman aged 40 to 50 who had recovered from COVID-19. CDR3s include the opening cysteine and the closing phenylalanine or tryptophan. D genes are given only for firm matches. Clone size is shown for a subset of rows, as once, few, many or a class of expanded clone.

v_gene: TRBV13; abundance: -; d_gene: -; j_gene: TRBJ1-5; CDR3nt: TGTGCCAGCAGCTTAGGCGGACACAACAATCAGCCCCAGCATTTT; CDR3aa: CASSLGGHNNQPQHF
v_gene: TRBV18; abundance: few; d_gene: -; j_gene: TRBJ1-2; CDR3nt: TGTGCCAGCTCCCCCGGAAATCTCAGGGTTAAGAGAGTTAACTATGGCTACACCTTC; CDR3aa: CASSPGNLRVKRVNYGYTF
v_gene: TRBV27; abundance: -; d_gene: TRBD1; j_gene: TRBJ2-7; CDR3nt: TGTGCCAGCAGTCTACAGACAGGGGTAGGCGAGCAGTACTTC; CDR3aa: CASSLQTGVGEQYF
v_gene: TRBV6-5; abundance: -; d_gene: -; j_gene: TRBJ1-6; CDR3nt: TGTGCCAGCAGTTTTATGACAGACAGGTCACCCCTCCACTTT; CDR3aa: CASSFMTDRSPLHF
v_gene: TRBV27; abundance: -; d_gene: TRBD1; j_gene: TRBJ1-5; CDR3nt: TGTGCCAGCAGTCCGAGAGGACAGGGAAGAGGAAGCAATCAGCCCCAGCATTTT; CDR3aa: CASSPRGQGRGSNQPQHF
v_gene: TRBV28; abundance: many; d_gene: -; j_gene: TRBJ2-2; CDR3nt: TGTGCCAGCGAGTTGTCGAACACCGGGGAGCTGTTTTTT; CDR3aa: CASELSNTGELFF
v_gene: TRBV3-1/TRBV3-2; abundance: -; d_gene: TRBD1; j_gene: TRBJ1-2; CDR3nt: TGTGCCAGCAGCCAGGGACAGCCTCGAACCCGCTATGGCTACACCTTC; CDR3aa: CASSQGQPRTRYGYTF
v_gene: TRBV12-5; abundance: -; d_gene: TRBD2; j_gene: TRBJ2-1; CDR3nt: TGTGCTAGTGGTTTGCCCCCCCTAGGGGTAGCGGGGGGATTGATGTCCTACAATGAGCAGTTCTTC; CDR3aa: CASGLPPLGVAGGLMSYNEQFF
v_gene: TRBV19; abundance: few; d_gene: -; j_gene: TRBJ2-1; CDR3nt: TGTGCCAGTAGTTTCCGGAACCTTGACGGGTACAATGAGCAGTTCTTC; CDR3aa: CASSFRNLDGYNEQFF
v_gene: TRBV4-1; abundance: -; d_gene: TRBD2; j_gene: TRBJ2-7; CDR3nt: TGCGCCAGCAGCAGCAGCGGGGGGTCCTCCTACGAGCAGTACTTC; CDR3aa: CASSSSGGSSYEQYF
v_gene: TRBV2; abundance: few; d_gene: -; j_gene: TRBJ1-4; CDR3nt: TGTGCCAGCCGTGGCAGGGTGCTGTTTTTT; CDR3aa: CASRGRVLFF
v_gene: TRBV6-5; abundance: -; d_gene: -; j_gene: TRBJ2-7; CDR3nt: TGTGCCAGCAAGGCAGGGTCCTCCTACGAGCAGTACTTC; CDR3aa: CASKAGSSYEQYF
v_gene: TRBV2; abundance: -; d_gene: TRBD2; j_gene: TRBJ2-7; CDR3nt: TGTGCCAGCAGTTCTAGCGGGGGGGACTACGAGCAGTACTTC; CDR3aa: CASSSSGGDYEQYF
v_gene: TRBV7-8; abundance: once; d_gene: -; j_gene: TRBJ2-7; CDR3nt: TGTGCCAGCAGCTCCACAGTGGTACAGCTCTACGAGCAGTACTTC; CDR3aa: CASSSTVVQLYEQYF
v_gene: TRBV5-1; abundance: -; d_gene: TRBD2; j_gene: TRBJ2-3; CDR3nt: TGCGCCAGTTATACTAGCGGGGGAAGCACAGATACGCAGTATTTT; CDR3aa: CASYTSGGSTDTQYF
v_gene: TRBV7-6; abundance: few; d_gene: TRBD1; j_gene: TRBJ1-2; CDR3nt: TGTGCCAGCAGCTTAGCAGGGGACAGGAACTTCGATGGCTACACCTTC; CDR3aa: CASSLAGDRNFDGYTF
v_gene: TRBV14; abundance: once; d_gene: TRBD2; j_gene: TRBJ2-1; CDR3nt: TGTGCCAGCAGCCCCCGGACTAGCGGGTACAATGAGCAGTTCTTC; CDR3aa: CASSPRTSGYNEQFF
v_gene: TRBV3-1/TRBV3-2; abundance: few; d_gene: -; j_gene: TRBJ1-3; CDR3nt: TGTGCCAGCAGCAACCCTAGCGAGCGGGGAAACACCATATATTTT; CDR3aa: CASSNPSERGNTIYF
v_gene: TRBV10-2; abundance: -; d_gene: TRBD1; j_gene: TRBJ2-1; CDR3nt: TGCGCCAGTAAACAGGGGACCTACAATGAGCAGTTCTTC; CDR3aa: CASKQGTYNEQFF
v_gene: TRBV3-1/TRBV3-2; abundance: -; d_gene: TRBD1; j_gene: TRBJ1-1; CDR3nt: TGTGCCAGCAATGACAGGGGCACTGAAGCTTTCTTT; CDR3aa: CASNDRGTEAFF
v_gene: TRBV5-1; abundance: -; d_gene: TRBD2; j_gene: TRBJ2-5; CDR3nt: TGCGCCAGCGCTCCCTCGGCGGGAGGAGAGACCCAGTACTTC; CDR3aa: CASAPSAGGETQYF
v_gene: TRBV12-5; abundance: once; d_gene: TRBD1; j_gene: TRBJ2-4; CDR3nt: TGTGCTAGTTACCACGGGACAGGGCTTGTAGGAGCCAAAAACATTCAGTACTTC; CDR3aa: CASYHGTGLVGAKNIQYF
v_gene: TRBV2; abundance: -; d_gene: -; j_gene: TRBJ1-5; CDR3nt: TGTGCCAGCAGTAGGGGTCCTCAAAGCAATCAGCCCCAGCATTTT; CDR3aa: CASSRGPQSNQPQHF
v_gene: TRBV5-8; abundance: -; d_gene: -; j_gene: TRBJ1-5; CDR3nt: TGTGCCAGCAGCTTATCAGGGTGGAATCAGCCCCAGCATTTT; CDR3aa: CASSLSGWNQPQHF
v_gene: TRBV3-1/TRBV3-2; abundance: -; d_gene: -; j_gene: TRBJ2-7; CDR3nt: TGTGCCAGCAGCCTTTGGGACTGGCGGAGCGAGCAGTACTTC; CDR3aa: CASSLWDWRSEQYF
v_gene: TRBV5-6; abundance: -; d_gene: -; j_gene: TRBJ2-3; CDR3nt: TGTGCCAGCAGCTTGGGAGCTAGCACAGATACGCAGTATTTT; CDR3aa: CASSLGASTDTQYF
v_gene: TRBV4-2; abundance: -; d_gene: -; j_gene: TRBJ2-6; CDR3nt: TGTGCCAGCAGCCCTGCGGTGAACACTGGGGCCAACGTCCTGACTTTC; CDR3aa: CASSPAVNTGANVLTF
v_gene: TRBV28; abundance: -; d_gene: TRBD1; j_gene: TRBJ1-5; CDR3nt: TGTGCCAGCACAAACAGGGGTCAGCCCCAGCATTTT; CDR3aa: CASTNRGQPQHF
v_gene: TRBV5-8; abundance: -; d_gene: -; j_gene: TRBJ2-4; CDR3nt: TGTGCCAGCAGCTTGGTGTCGCCAAGCCTAGCCAAAAACATTCAGTACTTC; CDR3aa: CASSLVSPSLAKNIQYF